The rows below give T cell receptor beta chains drawn from one sample of a study of Ad26.COV2.S vaccination and SARS-CoV-2 variants. Sequenced by immunoSEQ multiplex PCR; TCRdb stores in-frame clones only, minus some. The data show 400,000 to 450,000 clones, roughly 90% seen once. Sequenced here: peripheral blood, sampled in a trial of Ad26.COV2.S vaccine versus placebo. These receptors originate from a person between 18 and 60 years old who received the Ad26.COV2.S COVID-19 vaccine or a placebo. CDR3s include the opening cysteine and the closing phenylalanine or tryptophan. Each record gives: V gene, clone size, D gene, J gene, CDR3 protein, CDR3 DNA. The D gene is left open where the match is weak. Expanded clones are given a class, and other clones once, few, many or no size at all.

v_call: TRBV5-8; clone_size: NA; d_call: NA; j_call: TRBJ2-1; cdr3_aa: CASSLVQGSGTNYEQFF; cdr3_nt: TGTGCCAGCAGCTTGGTACAGGGTTCTGGCACGAATTATGAGCAGTTCTTC
v_call: TRBV6-2/TRBV6-3; clone_size: NA; d_call: TRBD2; j_call: TRBJ2-7; cdr3_aa: CASSYVLAGRRSYEQYF; cdr3_nt: TGTGCCAGCAGTTACGTCCTAGCGGGGCGTCGCTCCTACGAGCAGTACTTC
v_call: TRBV7-8; clone_size: NA; d_call: TRBD1; j_call: TRBJ2-7; cdr3_aa: CASSFNDRAHEQYF; cdr3_nt: TGTGCCAGCAGCTTTAACGACAGGGCACACGAGCAGTACTTC
v_call: TRBV11-3; clone_size: NA; d_call: TRBD1; j_call: TRBJ2-3; cdr3_aa: CASSSGQGAVDTQYF; cdr3_nt: TGTGCCAGCAGCTCCGGGCAGGGGGCCGTAGATACGCAGTATTTT
v_call: TRBV12-5; clone_size: NA; d_call: TRBD2; j_call: TRBJ2-7; cdr3_aa: CASGLVLAEPFDPAVEQYF; cdr3_nt: TGTGCTAGTGGTTTGGTACTAGCGGAACCTTTTGACCCCGCCGTCGAGCAGTACTTC
v_call: TRBV7-2; clone_size: NA; d_call: NA; j_call: TRBJ1-1; cdr3_aa: CASSLDWRAGTEAFF; cdr3_nt: TGTGCCAGCAGCTTAGACTGGCGTGCGGGCACTGAAGCTTTCTTT
v_call: TRBV6-5; clone_size: once; d_call: TRBD2; j_call: TRBJ2-1; cdr3_aa: CASSLAGSYNEQFF; cdr3_nt: TGTGCCAGCAGCCTAGCGGGCTCCTACAATGAGCAGTTCTTC
v_call: TRBV4-1; clone_size: once; d_call: TRBD2; j_call: TRBJ2-3; cdr3_aa: CASSQVAGGRDTQYF; cdr3_nt: TGCGCCAGCAGCCAAGTCGCGGGGGGGCGGGATACGCAGTATTTT
v_call: TRBV6-5; clone_size: NA; d_call: NA; j_call: TRBJ2-7; cdr3_aa: CASSNPSYEQYF; cdr3_nt: TGTGCCAGCAGTAATCCATCCTACGAGCAGTACTTC
v_call: TRBV28; clone_size: NA; d_call: NA; j_call: TRBJ2-7; cdr3_aa: CASSPGGYLDYEQYF; cdr3_nt: TGTGCCAGCAGTCCCGGTGGCTACTTAGACTACGAGCAGTACTTC
v_call: TRBV6-4; clone_size: once; d_call: NA; j_call: TRBJ2-1; cdr3_aa: CASRASGWGNGNEQFF; cdr3_nt: TGTGCCAGCAGGGCCTCGGGGTGGGGGAATGGCAATGAGCAGTTCTTC
v_call: TRBV18; clone_size: NA; d_call: NA; j_call: TRBJ2-2; cdr3_aa: CASSPSVGSISGELFF; cdr3_nt: TGTGCCAGCTCACCATCGGTTGGATCTATATCCGGGGAGCTGTTTTTT
v_call: TRBV7-9; clone_size: NA; d_call: NA; j_call: TRBJ2-2; cdr3_aa: CASSFSQANTGELFF; cdr3_nt: TGTGCCAGCAGCTTTTCACAGGCGAACACCGGGGAGCTGTTTTTT
v_call: TRBV27; clone_size: once; d_call: NA; j_call: TRBJ1-2; cdr3_aa: CASKLVGTNYGYTF; cdr3_nt: TGTGCCAGCAAACTCGTGGGGACTAACTATGGCTACACCTTC
v_call: TRBV7-2; clone_size: once; d_call: TRBD2; j_call: TRBJ2-7; cdr3_aa: CASSTGLAGGLSSYEQYF; cdr3_nt: TGTGCCAGCAGCACGGGACTAGCGGGGGGTCTAAGCTCCTACGAGCAGTACTTC
v_call: TRBV7-2; clone_size: once; d_call: NA; j_call: TRBJ2-2; cdr3_aa: CASSSTSPTGELFF; cdr3_nt: TGTGCCAGCAGCTCGACTAGTCCCACCGGGGAGCTGTTTTTT
v_call: TRBV6-5; clone_size: NA; d_call: TRBD1; j_call: TRBJ2-7; cdr3_aa: CATSGQGSRSYEQYF; cdr3_nt: TGTGCCACCTCGGGACAGGGTTCTAGATCCTACGAGCAGTACTTC
v_call: TRBV28; clone_size: NA; d_call: NA; j_call: TRBJ1-5; cdr3_aa: CASSQEKNSNQPQHF; cdr3_nt: TGTGCCAGCAGTCAGGAGAAGAATAGCAATCAGCCCCAGCATTTT
v_call: TRBV7-2; clone_size: once; d_call: TRBD1; j_call: TRBJ2-5; cdr3_aa: CASSRDRAQETQYF; cdr3_nt: TGTGCCAGCAGCCGGGACAGGGCCCAAGAGACCCAGTACTTC
v_call: TRBV18; clone_size: NA; d_call: NA; j_call: TRBJ2-3; cdr3_aa: CASSPPSTSTDTQYF; cdr3_nt: TGTGCCAGCTCACCACCCAGCACTAGCACAGATACGCAGTATTTT
v_call: TRBV4-3; clone_size: NA; d_call: TRBD1; j_call: TRBJ2-7; cdr3_aa: CASSQAYQGAGYEQYF; cdr3_nt: TGCGCCAGCAGCCAAGCATATCAGGGGGCAGGGTACGAGCAGTACTTC
v_call: TRBV7-6; clone_size: NA; d_call: NA; j_call: TRBJ1-1; cdr3_aa: CASSLQGGNTEAFF; cdr3_nt: TGTGCCAGCAGCTTACAGGGAGGCAACACTGAAGCTTTCTTT
v_call: TRBV4-3; clone_size: NA; d_call: NA; j_call: TRBJ2-7; cdr3_aa: CASSQSRVAYEQYF; cdr3_nt: TGCGCCAGCAGCCAATCTCGTGTAGCCTACGAGCAGTACTTC
v_call: TRBV4-3; clone_size: once; d_call: NA; j_call: TRBJ2-3; cdr3_aa: CASSQALTWGPDTQYF; cdr3_nt: TGCGCCAGCAGCCAAGCTTTGACGTGGGGGCCAGATACGCAGTATTTT
v_call: TRBV11-2; clone_size: NA; d_call: TRBD1; j_call: TRBJ2-7; cdr3_aa: CASSLGTGSYEQYF; cdr3_nt: TGTGCCAGCAGCTTAGGGACAGGGAGCTACGAGCAGTACTTC
v_call: TRBV5-1; clone_size: NA; d_call: TRBD1; j_call: TRBJ2-7; cdr3_aa: CASSLDRAYEQYF; cdr3_nt: TGCGCCAGCAGCCTCGACAGGGCCTACGAGCAGTACTTC
v_call: TRBV5-4; clone_size: NA; d_call: TRBD2; j_call: TRBJ2-2; cdr3_aa: CASSLGTSGGVAGELFF; cdr3_nt: TGTGCCAGCAGCTTGGGGACTAGCGGGGGGGTCGCCGGGGAGCTGTTTTTT
v_call: TRBV7-9; clone_size: few; d_call: NA; j_call: TRBJ1-1; cdr3_aa: CASRDGLGNTEAFF; cdr3_nt: TGTGCCAGCAGAGACGGACTTGGGAACACTGAAGCTTTCTTT
v_call: TRBV24-1; clone_size: NA; d_call: TRBD2; j_call: TRBJ2-1; cdr3_aa: CATSDPTPLAGGSGAYNEQFF; cdr3_nt: TGTGCCACCAGTGATCCCACCCCTCTAGCGGGGGGGTCTGGTGCCTACAATGAGCAGTTCTTC
v_call: TRBV7-9; clone_size: NA; d_call: NA; j_call: TRBJ2-4; cdr3_aa: CASSLGGGSSPRQNIQYF; cdr3_nt: TGTGCCAGCAGCTTAGGCGGGGGCTCGTCCCCCCGCCAAAACATTCAGTACTTC
v_call: TRBV5-6; clone_size: NA; d_call: NA; j_call: TRBJ2-7; cdr3_aa: CASSLGGGTDYEQYF; cdr3_nt: TGTGCCAGCAGCTTGGGCGGGGGGACAGACTACGAGCAGTACTTC
v_call: TRBV18; clone_size: NA; d_call: TRBD2; j_call: TRBJ2-1; cdr3_aa: CASSHPGLAGGNEQFF; cdr3_nt: TGTGCCAGCTCACACCCGGGACTAGCGGGGGGGAATGAGCAGTTCTTC
v_call: TRBV14; clone_size: NA; d_call: NA; j_call: TRBJ1-5; cdr3_aa: CASSAGGGSNQPQHF; cdr3_nt: TGTGCCAGCAGCGCGGGTGGGGGTAGCAATCAGCCCCAGCATTTT
v_call: TRBV18; clone_size: NA; d_call: NA; j_call: TRBJ2-7; cdr3_aa: CASSPVGLALSHEQYF; cdr3_nt: TGTGCCAGCTCACCGGTGGGCCTAGCCTTATCCCACGAGCAGTACTTC
v_call: TRBV28; clone_size: NA; d_call: NA; j_call: TRBJ2-3; cdr3_aa: CASREGGADTDTQYF; cdr3_nt: TGTGCCAGCAGGGAAGGGGGGGCCGACACAGATACGCAGTATTTT
v_call: TRBV28; clone_size: NA; d_call: NA; j_call: TRBJ1-4; cdr3_aa: CASSLGFRVTNEKLFF; cdr3_nt: TGTGCCAGCAGTTTAGGCTTCAGGGTCACTAATGAAAAACTGTTTTTT
v_call: TRBV9; clone_size: NA; d_call: NA; j_call: TRBJ2-3; cdr3_aa: CASSGPPSTDTQYF; cdr3_nt: TGTGCCAGCAGCGGACCCCCTAGCACAGATACGCAGTATTTT
v_call: TRBV7-2; clone_size: NA; d_call: NA; j_call: TRBJ2-7; cdr3_aa: CASSLGWRPRIPYEQYF; cdr3_nt: TGTGCCAGCAGCTTAGGTTGGCGCCCGAGAATACCCTACGAGCAGTACTTC
v_call: TRBV30; clone_size: NA; d_call: NA; j_call: TRBJ1-6; cdr3_aa: CAWTLGGPGDSPLHF; cdr3_nt: TGTGCCTGGACCCTAGGGGGACCAGGGGACTCACCCCTCCACTTT
v_call: TRBV28; clone_size: NA; d_call: NA; j_call: TRBJ1-4; cdr3_aa: CASSLGQSNEKLFF; cdr3_nt: TGTGCCAGCAGTTTGGGTCAGAGCAATGAAAAACTGTTTTTT
v_call: TRBV6-2/TRBV6-3; clone_size: NA; d_call: NA; j_call: TRBJ1-2; cdr3_aa: CASSYGHNYGYTF; cdr3_nt: TGTGCCAGCAGTTACGGGCATAACTATGGCTACACCTTC
v_call: TRBV18; clone_size: NA; d_call: NA; j_call: TRBJ2-2; cdr3_aa: CASSPTQAPGELFF; cdr3_nt: TGTGCCAGCTCACCTACCCAGGCGCCCGGGGAGCTGTTTTTT
v_call: TRBV4-1; clone_size: NA; d_call: NA; j_call: TRBJ1-4; cdr3_aa: CASSQQGLGWEKLFF; cdr3_nt: TGCGCCAGCAGCCAACAGGGGTTGGGGTGGGAAAAACTGTTTTTT
v_call: TRBV28; clone_size: NA; d_call: NA; j_call: TRBJ1-6; cdr3_aa: CASSFGGSVGPLHF; cdr3_nt: TGTGCCAGCAGTTTCGGGGGGTCCGTAGGTCCCCTCCACTTT
v_call: TRBV10-3; clone_size: NA; d_call: NA; j_call: TRBJ1-1; cdr3_aa: CAISESEGEAFF; cdr3_nt: TGTGCCATCAGTGAGTCGGAGGGTGAAGCTTTCTTT